This TCR beta chain was identified in a study of T cell responses to AZD1222 COVID-19 vaccine. Details on this clone: Its antigen is currently unknown.

The study's findings and limits: Scientists sampled the repertoires only once the peak T cell response had passed. Baseline seropositivity occurred in only a handful of AZD1222 recipients.

The V gene's germline CDR1 is LGHNA and CDR2 YNFKEQ. The CDR3 sequence is 17 residues long. Trimming took 1 base from V and 3 from J; bases not matched to a gene: 6. Using immunoSEQ multiplex PCR, the repertoire was profiled, and TCRdb retains in-frame clones only, with some absent. The table includes about 160,000 clones, 94% detected once. This receptor was identified in an adult in good health. The sample consisted of peripheral blood, taken on day 0 of AZD1222 vaccination. The chain has TRBV4-2 and TRBJ1-1; 12 bases are shared with TRBD1. The CDR3 sequence is CASSQVGTGGLDTEAFF. CDR3 DNA: TGTGCCAGCAGCCAAGTCGGGACAGGGGGCCTGGACACTGAAGCTTTCTTT.